One T cell receptor beta chain is described in this entry. Its specificity is not known. This sample is drawn from a study of shared clonotypes between healthy human individuals. Profiling relied on immunoSEQ multiplex PCR, and the TCRdb table lists in-frame clones only, not all of them. This table holds a few million clones, more than 80% found once. General study findings and limits: Compared with memory subsets, naive subsets generally had larger estimated richness.

Germline V gives CDR1 SGHRS, CDR2 YFSETQ. This CDR3 comprises 14 residues. V lost 7 bases and J 6 bases, leaving 18 bases between the germline ends. The chain couples TRBV5-1 to TRBJ2-3, with D perhaps assigned TRBD1 or TRBD2 (6 bases each). The specimen sequenced was naive CD4+ T cells sorted from blood. The sample's subset: CD45RA+ positively selected. The TCR originated in a man between 18 and 35 years old in good health. The DNA of the CDR3 is TGCGCCAGCTCTTACTTGGGGGGCAGGGATACGCAGTATTTT. Amino acids: CASSYLGGRDTQYF. The full variable domain, its missing parts supplied by reference TRBV5-1 and TRBJ2-3, is KAGVTQTPRYLIKTRGQQVTLSCSPISGHRSVSWYQQTPGQGLQFLFEYFSETQRNKGNFPGRFSGRQFSNSRSEMNVSTLELGDSALYLCASSYLGGRDTQYFGPGTRLTVL.